Reported below is one T cell receptor (beta chain). What it recognizes is unknown. This record comes from a study of T cell responses to AZD1222 COVID-19 vaccine. Points from the study as a whole: It should be noted that donors were predominantly white British and more often female, and clonal diversity was possibly underestimated. Among vaccine-associated CD4 TCRs, coverage spanned spike, with dominance at 160-218 and 743-854. Only a handful of AZD1222 recipients were seropositive at baseline. The study sampled repertoires only after the peak T cell response.

Germline CDR1 is SGHTA and CDR2 is FQGTGA. The CDR3 spans 17 residues. V was clipped by 4 bases and J by 1 base, with 17 bases between them. TCRdb keeps only in-frame clones here, not all; method: immunoSEQ multiplex PCR. The table records about 92,000 clones, 89% of them present only once. The receptor was derived from an adult in good health. The chain carries TRBV7-3 and TRBJ2-1, with D perhaps matching TRBD2 (6 bases). The sample here was peripheral blood, taken on day 0 of AZD1222 vaccination. Here the CDR3 DNA reads TGTGCCAGCAGCTCGGCCCTGGGACTTGCTTCCTACAATGAGCAGTTCTTC. Its protein product is CASSSALGLASYNEQFF.